The 28 T cell receptor beta chains reported below all come from one sample, sequenced in a study of PD-1 blockade in classical Hodgkin lymphoma. Sequencing used immunoSEQ multiplex PCR; TCRdb keeps in-frame clones, though not all of them. The data show approximately 25,000 clones, roughly 79% seen once. All the patients suffered relapse after autologous stem cell transplantation, and brentuximab vedotin exposure differed. Sequenced here: peripheral blood mononuclear cells (PBMCs), sampled before the second cycle of nivolumab. These receptors were obtained from a human donor with classical Hodgkin lymphoma.

The V and J genes are TRBV29-1 and TRBJ1-1; D gene uncertain. CDR1 is SQVTM, CDR2 ANQGSEA, per germline. The CDR3 loop spans 11 amino acids. Between the trimmed V and J ends, which lost 0 bases and 10 bases, there was a span of 9 bases. CDR3 in DNA: TGCAGCGTTGAAGATCAAGGGTCAGCTTTCTTT. Its protein is CSVEDQGSAFF. Combining the CDR3 with reference TRBV29-1 and TRBJ1-1 gives the whole variable domain SAVISQKPSRDICQRGTSLTIQCQVDSQVTMMFWYRQQPGQSLTLIATANQGSEATYESGFVIDKFPISRPNLTFSTLTVSNMSPEDSSIYLCSVEDQGSAFFGQGTRLTVV.

J is TRBJ1-1 and V is TRBV4-2; D unclear. Trimming removed 3 bases at V and 4 bases at J, with 12 bases between. There are 14 residues in the CDR3. Germline V gene sequence: CDR1 LGHNA, CDR2 YNFKEQ. Here the CDR3 DNA reads TGTGCCAGCAGCCAGTTAACAGAGGCCACTGAAGCTTTCTTT. The encoded protein is CASSQLTEATEAFF.

V and J are TRBV18 and TRBJ2-7; D might be TRBD1 (5 bases). V lost 3 bases to trimming and J lost 2 bases, with 14 bases between them. The CDR3 totals 15 residues. Germline V lookup: CDR1 KGHSH, CDR2 LQKENI. Here the CDR3 reads CASSPQGKGAYEQYF. The CDR3 coding sequence is TGTGCCAGCTCACCCCAGGGAAAAGGGGCCTACGAGCAGTACTTC.

The chain couples TRBV7-3 to TRBJ2-3; D remains unclear. Trimming removed 1 base at V and 1 base at J, with 12 bases between. Germline loops: CDR1 SGHTA, CDR2 FQGTGA. The CDR3 loop spans 16 amino acids. The CDR3 sequence: CASSLKLITRTDTQYF. The CDR3 nucleotides are TGTGCCAGCAGCTTAAAACTCATCACTCGCACAGATACGCAGTATTTT. Full variable domain (remainder filled in from reference TRBV7-3 and TRBJ2-3): GAGVSQTPSNKVTEKGKYVELRCDPISGHTALYWYRQSLGQGPEFLIYFQGTGAADDSGLPNDRFFAVRPEGSVSTLKIQRTERGDSAVYLCASSLKLITRTDTQYFGPGTRLTVL.

V is TRBV4-2 and J is TRBJ2-1; weak D call: TRBD2 (5 bases). From germline, CDR1 is LGHNA and CDR2 YNFKEQ. V was cut by 0 bases and J by 0 bases, with 9 bases left in between. The CDR3 runs 16 residues. This CDR3 reads CASSQEPGLSYNEQFF. CDR3 coding DNA: TGTGCCAGCAGCCAAGAGCCAGGACTCTCCTACAATGAGCAGTTCTTC.

The chain carries TRBV18 and TRBJ1-1; D unresolved. The V and J ends lost 6 bases and 1 base respectively, with 12 bases between them. This CDR3 comprises 14 residues. Germline CDR1 reads KGHSH; CDR2 reads LQKENI. CDR3 sequence (DNA): TGTGCCAGCTCTTCTTCGGGTGAGAACACTGAAGCTTTCTTT. It specifies CASSSSGENTEAFF.

V gene TRBV5-8 combines with J gene TRBJ1-1; 10 bases map to TRBD1. The V and J ends lost 2 bases and 5 bases, in that order; junction bases with no gene match: 6. Per germline, CDR1 SGHTS and CDR2 YDEGEE. The CDR3 is 15 residues long. The CDR3 reads CASSFRDRGLTEAFF. CDR3 nucleotides: TGTGCCAGCAGCTTCAGGGACAGGGGTTTAACTGAAGCTTTCTTT.

The count of this clone is one. The chain joins TRBV5-6 to TRBJ1-1, with D unresolved. CDR1 and CDR2 (germline): SGHDT, YYEEEE. Trimming pared 3 bases from V and 1 base from J, leaving 10 bases between. This CDR3 has 14 residues. The CDR3 DNA follows: TGTGCCAGCAGCTCGTTTTCTCCGAACACTGAAGCTTTCTTT. Translation: CASSSFSPNTEAFF.

The chain recombines TRBV5-4 with TRBJ2-5, with D unresolved. CDR1 is SGHNT, CDR2 YYREEE, per germline (reference sequence). V was trimmed by 8 bases and J by 7 bases, leaving 18 bases between them. CDR3 length equals 13 residues. The DNA for the CDR3 is TGTGCCAGGAAGTTTCCGGAATTGAGGACCCAGTACTTC. Residues: CARKFPELRTQYF.

CDR3 residues: CASRTGVVETQYF. CDR3 DNA sequence: TGTGCCAGCAGGACGGGGGTCGTCGAGACCCAGTACTTC. The chain has TRBV27 and TRBJ2-5; maybe TRBD2 (6 bases). Germline CDR1 reads MNHEY; CDR2 reads SMNVEV (reference sequence). This CDR3 is 13 amino acids long. Trimming pared 6 bases from V and 5 bases from J, leaving 13 bases between.

The chain joins TRBV5-1 to TRBJ1-6; D possibly corresponds to TRBD1 (6 bases). Germline CDR1 and CDR2: SGHRS and YFSETQ. Trimming took 4 bases from V and 8 from J, leaving 13 bases between them. CDR3 length: 14 amino acids. The CDR3 here is CASSLTGSDSPLHF. CDR3 coding DNA: TGCGCCAGCAGCCTTACAGGGTCGGATTCACCCCTCCACTTT.

In the case of this clone: One end of the junction varies from germline; a read error may be responsible. The chain combines TRBV5-8 with TRBJ1-5, with D unresolved. This CDR3 is 14 amino acids long. Looked up from germline, CDR1 is SGHTS and CDR2 is YDEGEE. The CDR3 loop is CASRGPETQSAPAF. The CDR3 bases are TGTGCCAGCAGGGGTCCGGAGACACAATCAGCCCCAGCATTT.

The chain links TRBV10-3 to TRBJ2-7; 8 bases line up with TRBD2. The germline gives CDR1 ENHRY, CDR2 SYGVKD. The CDR3 is 14 amino acids. Trimming cost V 5 bases and J 3 bases; bases outside gene matches: 6. DNA of the CDR3: TGTGCCATCAGTTCGCCGGGACTAGGCTACGAGCAGTACTTC. Protein: CAISSPGLGYEQYF.

The V call is TRBV28, the J call TRBJ2-7; possibly TRBD2 for D (6 bases). Trimming stripped 5 bases from V and 0 bases from J, with 23 bases between. CDR1 and CDR2 from the germline V gene are MDHEN and SYDVKM. This CDR3 is 18 amino acids long. CDR3 coding DNA: TGTGCCAGCAGTCCCCTTCCACGAGCGGGTCCCCTCTCCTACGAGCAGTACTTC. Its translation: CASSPLPRAGPLSYEQYF.

V gene TRBV4-1 combines with J gene TRBJ1-2; 9 bases match TRBD1. The V segment lost 0 bases and the J segment 4 bases; nucleotides outside the gene matches: 9. This CDR3 region has 17 residues. Germline V gene sequence: CDR1 MGHRA, CDR2 YSYEKL. CDR3 in amino acids: CASSQDRDDRGIYGYTF. CDR3 nucleotides: TGCGCCAGCAGCCAAGACCGAGATGACAGGGGGATCTATGGCTACACCTTC.

This clone was found a few times. The V gene is TRBV2, the J gene TRBJ1-1; D is unresolved. The germline gives CDR1 SNHLY, CDR2 FYNNEI. The CDR3 length is 13 residues. Trimming shortened V by 2 bases and J by 1 base, and 5 bases separated the two germline ends. The CDR3 loop is CASSELENTEAFF. The CDR3 bases are TGTGCCAGCAGTGAATTGGAGAACACTGAAGCTTTCTTT. The whole variable domain, remainder taken from reference TRBV2 and TRBJ1-1, is EPEVTQTPSHQVTQMGQEVILRCVPISNHLYFYWYRQILGQKVEFLVSFYNNEISEKSEIFDDQFSVERPDGSNFTLKIRSTKLEDSAMYFCASSELENTEAFFGQGTRLTVV.

The rearrangement joins TRBV4-2 to TRBJ2-5, with 9 bases lining up with TRBD2. The DNA end is more similar to TRBJ2-7, so the J call may be wrong. Germline V lookup: CDR1 LGHNA, CDR2 YNFKEQ. This CDR3 is 16 amino acids long. CDR3 DNA sequence: TGTGCCAGCAGCCAAGAATGGGCGGGGGGGCTTGGCGAGCAGTACTTC. Residues: CASSQEWAGGLGEQYF.

This sequence joins TRBV7-6 and TRBJ1-4; 9 bases fit TRBD1. The CDR3 totals 15 residues. The V gene end was trimmed by 4 bases and the J gene end by 7 bases; junction bases not matched to a gene: 7. The germline gives CDR1 SGHVS, CDR2 FNYEAQ. The CDR3 region is CASSYMTGGFEKLFF. For the CDR3, the DNA is TGTGCCAGCAGCTATATGACAGGGGGGTTTGAAAAACTGTTTTTT.

The chain recombines TRBV19 with TRBJ2-5; D is unclear. V dropped 6 bases and J dropped 4 bases, with 3 bases sitting between them. Germline assignment: CDR1 LNHDA and CDR2 SQIVND (reference sequence). This CDR3 has 10 amino acids. The CDR3 is CASSGETQYF. For the CDR3, the DNA is TGTGCCAGTAGCGGAGAGACCCAGTACTTC.

The chain couples TRBV2 to TRBJ1-5; weak D call: TRBD1 (6 bases). Trimming removed 5 bases from V and 0 bases from J, with 8 bases in between. This CDR3 is built from 14 residues. Looked up from germline, CDR1 is SNHLY and CDR2 is FYNNEI. The CDR3 here is CASSRDTSNQPQHF. For the CDR3, the DNA is TGTGCCAGCAGTAGGGACACTAGCAATCAGCCCCAGCATTTT.

J is TRBJ1-5 and V is TRBV6-1; D is possibly TRBD1 (5 bases). Trimming pared 7 bases from V and 3 bases from J, leaving 16 bases between. The CDR3 consists of 15 residues. The V gene's germline CDR1 is MNHNS and CDR2 SASEGT. CDR3 nucleotide sequence: TGTGCCAGCAAGGTAGGACAAGGACCCAATCAGCCCCAGCATTTT. This translates into CASKVGQGPNQPQHF.

The chain carries TRBV29-1 and TRBJ1-3; no firm D call. The CDR3 consists of 12 residues. Between the trimmed V and J ends, which lost 4 bases and 1 base, there was a span of 5 bases. Germline V CDR1 and CDR2: SQVTM, ANQGSEA. CDR3 nucleotides: TGCAGCGTTGGGACGTCTGGAAACACCATATATTTT. Encoded protein: CSVGTSGNTIYF.

The rearrangement links TRBV2 to TRBJ2-1; D not resolved. The CDR3 consists of 14 residues. V was cut by 8 bases and J by 4 bases, with 15 bases left in between. Germline V lookup: CDR1 SNHLY, CDR2 FYNNEI. For the CDR3, the DNA is TGTGCCAGCTTAATCGGTTCCCTTTACAATGAGCAGTTCTTC. Its translation: CASLIGSLYNEQFF.

The V gene is TRBV28, the J gene TRBJ2-5, with 8 bases lining up with TRBD2. V dropped 6 bases and J dropped 9; count of bases not matched to a gene: 3. The CDR3 spans 11 residues. Germline CDR1 MDHEN, CDR2 SYDVKM. CDR3 in DNA: TGTGCCAGCAGCCCCGGGGGGGCCCAGTACTTC. It codes for CASSPGGAQYF.

In this sample, this clone turned up once. The chain recombines TRBV5-4 with TRBJ2-6; D unresolved. This CDR3 spans 16 amino acids. CDR1 and CDR2 (germline): SGHNT, YYREEE (reference sequence). V was shortened by 2 bases and J by 4 bases, with 13 bases between the two germline ends. CDR3 nucleotide sequence: TGTGCCAGCAGCTTCCAGTCAGCGAAAGGGGCCAACGTCCTGACTTTC. It codes for CASSFQSAKGANVLTF.

This clone appeared a few times. The J gene is TRBJ1-2, the V gene TRBV19; 10 bases fit TRBD1. Losses at the gene ends were 4 bases for V and 5 bases for J; bases not matched to a gene: 7. This CDR3 has 15 amino acids. Germline values: CDR1 LNHDA, CDR2 SQIVND (reference sequence). Here the CDR3 reads CASSTAGTGVYGYTF. DNA for the CDR3: TGTGCCAGTAGTACTGCCGGGACAGGGGTATATGGCTACACCTTC.

The genes are TRBV2 and TRBJ1-1, with 9 bases that match TRBD1. CDR3 size: 13 residues. Germline V CDR1 and CDR2: SNHLY, FYNNEI. Trimming cost V 8 bases and J 0 bases; bases outside gene matches: 1. The CDR3 loop reads CASRDRVNTEAFF. CDR3 DNA sequence: TGTGCCAGCCGGGACAGGGTGAACACTGAAGCTTTCTTT.

This sequence joins TRBV5-1 and TRBJ2-2; the D is unclear. The CDR3 totals 14 residues. The ends were cut back, 6 bases at V and 6 bases at J, with 15 bases in the middle. Germline-derived CDR1 and CDR2 are SGHRS and YFSETQ. As DNA, the CDR3 is TGCGCCAGCACCTTTGACCTAGGTGCCGGGGAGCTGTTTTTT. As protein: CASTFDLGAGELFF.